This T cell receptor beta chain was recovered during a study of blood T cell repertoires in COVID-19. Study overall: Researchers got acute and convalescent COVID-19 samples from the United States, Italy and Spain.

Seattle enrolled patients during active infection and tracked them longitudinally. The CDR3 runs 13 residues. Per the germline V gene, CDR1 is SGHTA and CDR2 is FQGNSA. Trimming took off 4 bases at V and 4 bases at J, with 11 bases between the two ends. Clones were sequenced by immunoSEQ multiplex PCR, and TCRdb holds only the in-frame ones, with some missing. This repertoire shows 200,000 to 250,000 clones, approximately 86% found once; its top ten account for 10%. Specimen: peripheral blood. This sequence was found in a woman aged 45-65 years with COVID-19, enrolled during active disease. This chain joins TRBV7-2 and TRBJ2-7, with a weak D call TRBD1 (6 bases). CDR3 DNA: TGTGCCAGCAGCTCCGGGACACAGTACGAGCAGTACTTC. It specifies CASSSGTQYEQYF.